This T cell receptor beta chain comes out of a study of OX40 agonist ivuxolimab in advanced cancers. Whole-study context: Anti-PD-1, anti-PD-L1 or anti-CTLA-4 therapy given earlier was allowed, and 40% had some. Three patients, one with hepatocellular carcinoma and two with cutaneous melanoma, responded partially.

CDR3 size: 17 residues. The V gene's germline CDR1 is MGHRA and CDR2 YSYEKL. V lost 2 bases to trimming and J lost 5 bases, with 19 bases between them. The method was immunoSEQ multiplex PCR; TCRdb's version includes in-frame clones alone and lacks a portion of them. This repertoire shows some 73,000 clones, about 90% found once; its top ten account for 0.8% to 0.9%. Study-wide points: Compared with others, partial responders at 0.1-3.0 mg/kg displayed clonal expansion among the lowest. At doses 0.1 to 3.0 mg/kg, CD4+ and CD8+ clones expanded.

To note about this clone: Its antigen is undetermined.

Here the sequenced sample was CD4+ or CD8+ T cells sorted from blood, taken in a trial of the OX40 agonist ivuxolimab. The chain is built from TRBV4-1 and TRBJ1-5, with D perhaps matching TRBD1 (5 bases). The source of this sequence is an adult with an advanced solid tumor such as melanoma, head and neck, liver or kidney cancer. CDR3 region: CASSQSVTRGTHQPQHF. CDR3 coding DNA: TGCGCCAGCAGCCAAAGTGTGACCCGGGGGACTCATCAGCCCCAGCATTTT.